This T cell receptor (beta chain) was documented in a study of early T cells in non-severe SARS-CoV-2 infection. Looking at the study overall: Unsorted whole-blood RNA was sequenced in bulk, leaving chains unpaired.

Tagging with unique molecular identifiers was applied to individual cDNA molecules. TCRdb re-called the 5' RACE reads with MiXCR, one entry per CDR3 protein. In the table there are some 88,000 distinct CDR3 sequences, roughly 15% of which are singletons. Study results and limitations: In VDJdb matching, anti-spike CD8 responses were favored while private and CD4 specificities went missing.

Of note for this clonotype: Its antigen is unknown.

The CDR3 loop spans 13 amino acids. CDR1 and CDR2 from the germline V gene are SGHAT and FQNNGV. Trimming at V came to 5 bases and at J to 4 bases, leaving 2 bases not matched to a gene. This chain connects TRBV11-2 to TRBJ2-3; 8 bases align to TRBD1. The starting material was whole blood, obtained at baseline. The sequence came from an adult who was a healthcare worker with PCR-confirmed SARS-CoV-2 infection or an uninfected control (not recorded which). The CDR3 nucleotides are TGTGCCAGCAGCGGACAGGGTGCAGATACGCAGTATTTT. The encoded protein is CASSGQGADTQYF.